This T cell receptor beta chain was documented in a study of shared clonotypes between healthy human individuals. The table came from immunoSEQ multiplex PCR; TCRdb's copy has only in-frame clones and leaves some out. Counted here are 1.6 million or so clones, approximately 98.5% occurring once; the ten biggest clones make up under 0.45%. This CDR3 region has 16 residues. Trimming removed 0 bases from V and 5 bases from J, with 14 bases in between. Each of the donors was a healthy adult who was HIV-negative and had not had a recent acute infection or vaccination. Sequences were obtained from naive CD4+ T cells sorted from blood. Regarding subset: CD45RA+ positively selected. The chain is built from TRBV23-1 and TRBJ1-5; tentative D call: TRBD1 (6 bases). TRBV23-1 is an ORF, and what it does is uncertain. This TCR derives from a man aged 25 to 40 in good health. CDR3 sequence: CASSQSNRVDYQPQHF. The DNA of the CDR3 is TGCGCCAGCAGTCAATCAAACAGGGTCGACTATCAGCCCCAGCATTTT.